This TCR beta chain comes out of a study of blood T cell repertoires in COVID-19. Study overall: From the United States, Italy and Spain came samples of acute and convalescent COVID-19. T cells, B-cell-depleted T cells, or PBMCs provided the cDNA or gDNA that served as material.

The CDR3 runs to 15 residues. Germline V CDR1 and CDR2: SEHNR, FQNEAQ (reference sequence). Losses at the gene ends were 5 bases for V and 4 bases for J; bases not matched to a gene: 5. Original data processing: Counts of nucleated cells, estimated from reference gene primer amplification, were obtained. Some clones are missing from TCRdb's copy, which holds only in-frame ones; the method was immunoSEQ multiplex PCR. That table furnishes V, J and clone size, whereas the DNA furnished D and trimming. Of around 110,000 clones in the sample, roughly nine tenths are singletons; the top ten hold 1.8%. Source material: peripheral blood. This clonotype was sampled from a human donor with active COVID-19. The donor label of this sample is uncertain. The chain combines TRBV7-9 with TRBJ2-5; 12 nucleotides line up with TRBD2. DNA for the CDR3: TGTGCCAGCAGCCCGACTAGCGGGGGACTAGAGACCCAGTACTTC. Its translation: CASSPTSGGLETQYF.